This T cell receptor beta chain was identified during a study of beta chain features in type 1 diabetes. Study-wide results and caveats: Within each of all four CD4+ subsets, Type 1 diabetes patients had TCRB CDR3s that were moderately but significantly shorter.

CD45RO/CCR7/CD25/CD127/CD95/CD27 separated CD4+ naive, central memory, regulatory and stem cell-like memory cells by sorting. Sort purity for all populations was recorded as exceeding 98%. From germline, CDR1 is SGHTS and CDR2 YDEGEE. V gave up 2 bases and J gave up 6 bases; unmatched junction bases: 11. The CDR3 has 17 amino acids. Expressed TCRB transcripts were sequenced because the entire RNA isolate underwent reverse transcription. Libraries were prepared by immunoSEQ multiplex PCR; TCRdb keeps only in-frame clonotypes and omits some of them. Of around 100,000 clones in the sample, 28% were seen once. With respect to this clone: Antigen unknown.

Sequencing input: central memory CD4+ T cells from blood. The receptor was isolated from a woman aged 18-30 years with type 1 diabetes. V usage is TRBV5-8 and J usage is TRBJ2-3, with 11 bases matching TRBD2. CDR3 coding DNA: TGTGCCAGCAGCTTCCTTATTACTAGCGGGAGTTCGGATACGCAGTATTTT. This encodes CASSFLITSGSSDTQYF.